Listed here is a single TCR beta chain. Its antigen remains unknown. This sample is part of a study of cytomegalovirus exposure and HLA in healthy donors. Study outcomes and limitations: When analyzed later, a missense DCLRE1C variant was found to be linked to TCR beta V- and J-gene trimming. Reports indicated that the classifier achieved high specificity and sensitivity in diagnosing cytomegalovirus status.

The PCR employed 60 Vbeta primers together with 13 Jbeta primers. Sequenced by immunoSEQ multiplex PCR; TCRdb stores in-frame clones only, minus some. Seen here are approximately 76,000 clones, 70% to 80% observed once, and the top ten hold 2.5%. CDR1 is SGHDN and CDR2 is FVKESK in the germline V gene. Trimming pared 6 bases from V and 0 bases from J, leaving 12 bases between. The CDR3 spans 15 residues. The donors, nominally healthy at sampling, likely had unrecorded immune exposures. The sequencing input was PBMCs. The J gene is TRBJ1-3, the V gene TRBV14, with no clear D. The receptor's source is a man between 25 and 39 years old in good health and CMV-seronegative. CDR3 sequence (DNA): TGTGCCAGCAGTTCTGCCCTACTCTCTGGAAACACCATATATTTT. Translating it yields CASSSALLSGNTIYF.